This T cell receptor (beta chain) stems from a study of control samples from healthy donors and cancer patients. V was trimmed by 2 bases and J by 2 bases, leaving 11 bases between them. The CDR3 runs 14 residues. Germline V gene data show CDR1 as SGHKS and CDR2 as YYEKEE (reference sequence). Assay used: immunoSEQ multiplex PCR; TCRdb lists only in-frame clones, some missing. The sample yields around 150,000 clones, roughly 94% seen once. V gene TRBV5-5 combines with J gene TRBJ2-7, with a possible D match to TRBD2 (6 bases). Material: PBMCs. This clonotype was obtained from a man aged 55 to 70 with colorectal cancer. The CDR3 sequence: CASSFVTSTYEQYF. The CDR3 DNA is TGTGCCAGCAGCTTCGTTACTAGCACCTACGAGCAGTACTTC.